The clone carrying this TCR beta chain was counted ten times or more. As yet, its antigen is unknown. HTBI primers from iRepertoire and Arm-PCR of CDR3 regions yielded the TCR beta libraries. TCRdb re-called the multiplex PCR reads with MiXCR, one entry per CDR3 protein. The profile shows about 450,000 distinct CDR3 sequences, about 20% of them singletons. The data belong to a study of regulatory T cells in long-lasting Graves disease. Time point denoted: persistent/refractory GD, antithyroid drugs over 5 years with positive TRAb. Scientists built the TCR library using RNA that was extracted from PBMCs. The study's findings and limits: Persistent disease preferred TRBV28, TRBJ1-2 and TRBJ2-5; new disease, TRBV20-1 and TRBJ2-1.

The CDR3 has 12 amino acids. Trimming took 4 bases from V and 8 from J; bases not matched to a gene: 5. The germline V gene encodes CDR1 SQVTM and CDR2 ANQGSEA. This receptor was taken from a female donor with Graves disease. The specimen was peripheral blood mononuclear cells (PBMCs), collected when the disease was refractory, from a patient treated with antithyroid drugs. The V gene is TRBV29-1, the J gene TRBJ1-2; 9 bases map to TRBD1. CDR3: CSVAQGAIGYTF. The CDR3 DNA reads as TGCAGCGTTGCACAGGGGGCAATCGGCTACACCTTC.